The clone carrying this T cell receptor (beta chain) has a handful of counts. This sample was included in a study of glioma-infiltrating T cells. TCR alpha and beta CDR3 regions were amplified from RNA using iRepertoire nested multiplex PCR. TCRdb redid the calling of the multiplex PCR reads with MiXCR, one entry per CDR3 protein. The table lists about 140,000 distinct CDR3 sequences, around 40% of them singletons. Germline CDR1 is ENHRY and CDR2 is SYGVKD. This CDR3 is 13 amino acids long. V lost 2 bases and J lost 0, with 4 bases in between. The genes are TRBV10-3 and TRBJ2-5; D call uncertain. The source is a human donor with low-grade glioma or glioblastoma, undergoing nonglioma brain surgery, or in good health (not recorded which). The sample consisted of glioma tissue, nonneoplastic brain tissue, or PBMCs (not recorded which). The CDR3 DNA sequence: TGTGCCATCAGTGAGCAGTACCAAGAGACCCAGTACTTC. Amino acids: CAISEQYQETQYF.